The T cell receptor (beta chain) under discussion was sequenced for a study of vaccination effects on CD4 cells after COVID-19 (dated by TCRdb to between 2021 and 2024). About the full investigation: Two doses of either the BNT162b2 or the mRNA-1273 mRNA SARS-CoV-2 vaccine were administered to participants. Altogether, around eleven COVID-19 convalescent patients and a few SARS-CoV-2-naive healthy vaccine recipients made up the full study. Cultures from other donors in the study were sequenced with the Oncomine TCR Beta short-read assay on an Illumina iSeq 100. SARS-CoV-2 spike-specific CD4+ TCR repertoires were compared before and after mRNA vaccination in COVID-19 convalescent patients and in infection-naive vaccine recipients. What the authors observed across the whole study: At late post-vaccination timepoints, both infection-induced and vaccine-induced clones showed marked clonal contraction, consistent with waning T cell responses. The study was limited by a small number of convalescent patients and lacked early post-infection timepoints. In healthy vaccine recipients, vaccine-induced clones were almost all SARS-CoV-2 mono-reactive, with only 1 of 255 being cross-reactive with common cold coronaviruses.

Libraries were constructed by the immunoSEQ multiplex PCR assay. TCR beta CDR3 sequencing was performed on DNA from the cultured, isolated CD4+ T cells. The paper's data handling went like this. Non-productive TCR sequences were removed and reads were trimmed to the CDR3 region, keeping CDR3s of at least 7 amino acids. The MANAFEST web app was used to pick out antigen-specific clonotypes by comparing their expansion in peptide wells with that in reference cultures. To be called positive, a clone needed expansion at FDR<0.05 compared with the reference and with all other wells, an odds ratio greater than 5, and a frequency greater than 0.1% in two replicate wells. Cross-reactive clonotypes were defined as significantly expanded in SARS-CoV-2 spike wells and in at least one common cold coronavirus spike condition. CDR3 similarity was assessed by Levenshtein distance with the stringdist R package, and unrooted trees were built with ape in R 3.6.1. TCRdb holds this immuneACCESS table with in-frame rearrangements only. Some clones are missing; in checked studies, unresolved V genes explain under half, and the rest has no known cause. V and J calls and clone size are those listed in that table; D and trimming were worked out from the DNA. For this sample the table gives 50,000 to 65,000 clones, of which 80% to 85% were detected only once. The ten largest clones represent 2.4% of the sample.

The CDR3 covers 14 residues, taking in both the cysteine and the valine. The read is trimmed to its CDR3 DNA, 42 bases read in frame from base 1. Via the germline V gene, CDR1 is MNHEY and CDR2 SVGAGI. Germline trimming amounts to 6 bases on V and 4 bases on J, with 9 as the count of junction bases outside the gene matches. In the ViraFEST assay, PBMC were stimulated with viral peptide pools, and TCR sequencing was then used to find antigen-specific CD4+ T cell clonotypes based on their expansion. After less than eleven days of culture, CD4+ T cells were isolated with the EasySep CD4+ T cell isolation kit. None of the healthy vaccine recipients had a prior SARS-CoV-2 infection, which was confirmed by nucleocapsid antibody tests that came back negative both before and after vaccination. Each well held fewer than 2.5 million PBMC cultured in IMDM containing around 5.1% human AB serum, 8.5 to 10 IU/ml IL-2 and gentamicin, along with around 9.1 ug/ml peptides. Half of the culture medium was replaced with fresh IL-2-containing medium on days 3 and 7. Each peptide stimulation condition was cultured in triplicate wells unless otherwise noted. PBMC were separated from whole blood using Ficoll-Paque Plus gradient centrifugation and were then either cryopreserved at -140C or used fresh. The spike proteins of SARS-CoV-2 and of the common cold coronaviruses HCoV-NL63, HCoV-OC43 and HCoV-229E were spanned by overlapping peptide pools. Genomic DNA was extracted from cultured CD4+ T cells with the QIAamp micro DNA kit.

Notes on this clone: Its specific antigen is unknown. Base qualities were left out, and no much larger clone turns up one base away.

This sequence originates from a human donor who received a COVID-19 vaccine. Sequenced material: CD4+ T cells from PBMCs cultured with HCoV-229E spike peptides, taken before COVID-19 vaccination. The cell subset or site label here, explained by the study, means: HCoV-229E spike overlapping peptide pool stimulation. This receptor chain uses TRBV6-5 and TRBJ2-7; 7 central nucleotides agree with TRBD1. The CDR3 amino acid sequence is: CASRTGTHDYEQYV. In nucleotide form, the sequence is TGTGCCAGCAGGACAGGGACCCACGATTACGAGCAGTACGTC.